Reported below is one TCR beta chain. CDR3 length: 15 residues. V was pared by 0 bases and J by 7 bases, with 16 bases between. CDR1 is GTSNPN and CDR2 is SVGIG in the germline V gene (reference sequence). The method was immunoSEQ multiplex PCR; TCRdb's version includes in-frame clones alone and lacks a portion of them. The table includes about 310,000 clones, 87% detected once. The entry originates in a study of blood T cell repertoires in COVID-19. The sample was PBMCs or T cells enriched from blood (not recorded which). The chain couples TRBV30 to TRBJ1-5; D might be TRBD1 (6 bases). This clonotype was obtained from a woman younger than 30 who had recovered from COVID-19. CDR3 in DNA: TGTGCCTGGAGTGTGTCGCGGACGGGACAACAGCCCCAGCATTTT. It encodes CAWSVSRTGQQPQHF.